A single sample is the source of the 4 T cell receptor beta chains below, sequenced in a study of OX40 agonist ivuxolimab in advanced cancers. Produced via immunoSEQ multiplex PCR; TCRdb's table is partial and in-frame only. Of roughly 73,000 clones listed, 88% were seen once; the top ten hold 2% to 2.5%. Here the sequenced sample was CD4+ or CD8+ T cells sorted from blood, taken in a trial of the OX40 agonist ivuxolimab. The receptor set was obtained from an adult with an advanced solid tumor such as melanoma, head and neck, liver or kidney cancer.

This chain uses TRBV5-5 with TRBJ2-3; 7 positions agree with TRBD1. Unmatched junction bases numbered 2, after V lost 3 bases and J lost 1 base. This CDR3 has 14 residues. CDR1 is SGHKS and CDR2 is YYEKEE in the germline V gene (reference sequence). CDR3 loop: CASSSDRGTDTQYF. The DNA of the CDR3 is TGTGCCAGCAGCTCCGACAGGGGCACAGATACGCAGTATTTT.

This clone was seen just once. The CDR3 spells CASTPGGSLSGANVLTF. CDR3 coding DNA: TGCGCCAGCACCCCCGGGGGCTCTCTCTCTGGGGCCAACGTCCTGACTTTC. This chain joins TRBV5-1 and TRBJ2-6, with D possibly called TRBD1 or TRBD2 (6 bases each). Trimming took 6 bases from V and 0 from J, leaving 16 bases between them. The CDR3 length is 17 residues. Germline V gives CDR1 SGHRS, CDR2 YFSETQ.

The rearrangement uses TRBV4-3 and TRBJ2-2; no definite D call. The CDR3 is 14 residues long. Germline lookup yields CDR1 LGHNA and CDR2 YSLEER. V was cut by 5 bases and J by 5 bases, with 12 bases left in between. The DNA of the CDR3 is TGCGCCAGCAGCTTATTAGCTTTTACCGGGGAGCTGTTTTTT. This gives the protein CASSLLAFTGELFF.

V gene TRBV6-1 combines with J gene TRBJ2-3; 7 bases line up with TRBD1. The germline V gene encodes CDR1 MNHNS and CDR2 SASEGT. The junction had 9 bases not matched to a gene; V was cut back by 5 bases and J by 7 bases. The CDR3 consists of 14 residues. The CDR3 coding sequence is TGTGCCAGCAGTCAACAGACAGGGATGTATACGCAGTATTTT. It codes for CASSQQTGMYTQYF.